The clone carrying this T cell receptor (beta chain) has a single count. Other DNA sequences in this specimen translate into the identical CDR3. Per the original data handling: Clinicopathological groups supplied CDR3 differences that were used to build a distant-metastasis classifier for papillary thyroid cancer. MiXCR re-clonotyped the PCR reads for TCRdb. Here the V and J calls rest on TCRdb's processing, not on the authors' analysis. The sample holds 4,000 or so clones; 37% are singletons and the top ten take around 37%. These data come from a study of metastatic and nonmetastatic thyroid tumors. Per the germline V gene, CDR1 is MNHEY and CDR2 is SMNVEV (reference sequence). V was clipped by 1 base and J by 7 bases, with 11 bases between them. This CDR3 spans 14 amino acids. Until they underwent thyroid surgery, no patient had received any treatment.

The chain has TRBV27 and TRBJ2-1; perhaps TRBD1 as D (5 bases). This sequence was found in a male donor with papillary thyroid cancer or a benign thyroid nodule (not recorded which). Some clones in this sample may be carry-over from other donors' samples. Input material: tumor tissue. CDR3 coding DNA: TGTGCCAGCAGTTTATTAGACAGCGCGAATGAGCAGTTCTTC. Amino acid sequence: CASSLLDSANEQFF.